The 15 T cell receptor beta chains below come from one sample, sequenced in a study of CD8 T cells in Susac syndrome. When the RNA was reverse transcribed, random hexamers were used with an input of about 0.5 to 1 ug. TCRdb reprocessed the immunoSEQ multiplex PCR reads via MiXCR and lists one record per CDR3 protein. The repertoire holds hundreds of thousands of distinct CDR3 sequences, with approximately 95% as singletons. Material for sequencing was CD4+ T cells from PBMCs. The receptors derive from a human donor with multiple sclerosis.

The chain links TRBV11-2 to TRBJ2-7; 14 bases match TRBD2. Losses at the gene ends were 4 bases for V and 5 bases for J; bases not matched to a gene: 16. This CDR3 is 19 amino acids long. The germline V gene has CDR1 SGHAT and CDR2 FQNNGV. The DNA for the CDR3 is TGTGCCAGCAGCTCGGACGTTAGCTCGGGACTAGCGGGAGACCACGAGCAGTACTTC. This translates into CASSSDVSSGLAGDHEQYF.

This chain links TRBV3-1 with TRBJ2-3, with TRBD2 identical over 12 bases. The CDR3 covers 14 residues. The V segment lost 7 bases and the J segment 5 bases; nucleotides outside the gene matches: 4. Germline CDR1 and CDR2: LGHDT and YNNKEL (reference sequence). The CDR3 loop reads CASTQGLAGDTQYF. DNA for the CDR3: TGTGCCAGCACCCAGGGACTAGCGGGAGATACGCAGTATTTT.

The V gene is TRBV15, the J gene TRBJ2-1; 8 nucleotides match TRBD2. The CDR3 totals 16 residues. Trimming at V came to 5 bases and at J to 1 base, leaving 7 bases not matched to a gene. Germline V gives CDR1 LNHNV, CDR2 YYDKDF (reference sequence). The CDR3 loop reads CATSSREGRSYNEQFF. As DNA, the CDR3 is TGTGCCACCAGCTCTCGGGAGGGGAGGTCCTACAATGAGCAGTTCTTC. The variable domain in full, with the rest retrieved from reference TRBV15 and TRBJ2-1, is DAMVIQNPRYQVTQFGKPVTLSCSQTLNHNVMYWYQQKSSQAPKLLFHYYDKDFNNEADTPDNFQSRRPNTSFCFLDIRSPGLGDTAMYLCATSSREGRSYNEQFFGPGTRLTVL.

J is TRBJ2-6 and V is TRBV23-1; D could derive from TRBD1 or TRBD2 (5 bases each). TRBV23-1 is an ORF for which the function is uncertain. This CDR3 has 16 amino acids. Trimming removed 7 bases from V and 1 base from J, with 14 bases in between. The CDR3 sequence is CASITREGSGANVLTF. The CDR3 DNA follows: TGCGCCAGCATTACCCGAGAGGGGTCTGGGGCCAACGTCCTGACTTTC.

The chain links TRBV30 to TRBJ2-7; D perhaps matches TRBD1 (7 bases). Trimming took 6 bases from V and 6 from J, leaving 24 bases between them. CDR1 is GTSNPN, CDR2 SVGIG, per germline (reference sequence). CDR3 length: 15 amino acids. CDR3 sequence: CACQLIGRGDSEQYF. Here the CDR3 DNA reads TGTGCCTGCCAATTGATAGGCAGGGGGGATTCCGAGCAGTACTTC.

The chain is built from TRBV2 and TRBJ1-1, with unresolved D. CDR3 length: 15 amino acids. Germline CDR1 and CDR2: SNHLY and FYNNEI. The V end was cut by 0 bases, the J end by 6 bases, with 14 bases between. CDR3 protein: CASSEALVGPAEAFF. The CDR3 DNA reads as TGTGCCAGCAGTGAAGCGCTGGTCGGTCCTGCTGAAGCTTTCTTT.

The rearrangement links TRBV5-1 to TRBJ2-4; TRBD1 might be the D (5 bases). The V gene's germline CDR1 is SGHRS and CDR2 YFSETQ. Trimming took off 1 base at V and 7 bases at J, with 18 bases between the two ends. The CDR3 totals 16 residues. CDR3 sequence: CASSLRGTPVGNIQYF. CDR3 nucleotide sequence: TGCGCCAGCAGCTTGAGGGGCACCCCCGTCGGGAACATTCAGTACTTC.

The chain combines TRBV6-6 with TRBJ2-1; tentative D call: TRBD2 (5 bases). Trimming cost V 5 bases and J 7 bases, with 15 bases left between them. Germline assignment: CDR1 MNHNY and CDR2 SVGAGI (reference sequence). CDR3 length equals 14 residues. The DNA for the CDR3 is TGTGCCAGCAGTACGAGGGCGACTGGAAATGAGCAGTTCTTC. This codes for CASSTRATGNEQFF.

The chain couples TRBV28 to TRBJ2-3, with 12 bases aligning to TRBD2. Germline V lookup: CDR1 MDHEN, CDR2 SYDVKM. Losses at the gene ends were 7 bases for V and 3 bases for J; bases not matched to a gene: 14. The CDR3 has 18 amino acids. The CDR3 DNA reads TGTGCCAGCACCTGGGGGCTAGCGGGAGGGATATGGACAGATACGCAGTATTTT. Its translation: CASTWGLAGGIWTDTQYF.

This rearrangement joins TRBV7-3 to TRBJ1-1, with D perhaps TRBD1 (5 bases). The V gene's germline CDR1 is SGHTA and CDR2 FQGTGA. The V and J ends lost 5 bases and 1 base respectively, with 11 bases between them. CDR3 length: 14 residues. The CDR3, as DNA: TGTGCCAGCAGCCTCGGGACGGAGAACACTGAAGCTTTCTTT. The encoded protein is CASSLGTENTEAFF.

This chain connects TRBV28 to TRBJ2-7; TRBD2 matches 7 bases. V lost 5 bases and J lost 3; bases outside the gene matches: 10. The CDR3 covers 15 residues. The V gene's germline CDR1 is MDHEN and CDR2 SYDVKM. CDR3 bases: TGTGCCAGCAGTCCTACGACTAGCCGATTCTACGAGCAGTACTTC. Its protein is CASSPTTSRFYEQYF.

The chain has TRBV5-1 and TRBJ1-2; D possibly corresponds to TRBD1 (5 bases). Trimming pared 0 bases from V and 1 base from J, leaving 13 bases between. The germline V gene encodes CDR1 SGHRS and CDR2 YFSETQ. The CDR3 contains 16 residues. The chain's CDR3 is CASSLVRGAINYGYTF. The CDR3 DNA reads as TGCGCCAGCAGCTTGGTTAGGGGTGCCATTAACTATGGCTACACCTTC.

The chain recombines TRBV5-6 with TRBJ2-3, with a possible D match to TRBD2 (5 bases). This CDR3 comprises 15 residues. Germline CDR1 is SGHDT and CDR2 is YYEEEE. Trimming shortened V by 4 bases and J by 6 bases, and 18 bases separated the two germline ends. The CDR3 sequence is CASSLRHGPGDTQYF. The CDR3 DNA reads as TGTGCCAGCAGCCTACGACACGGGCCGGGGGATACGCAGTATTTT.

V usage is TRBV3-1 and J usage is TRBJ1-1; D not certain. Germline CDR1 is LGHDT and CDR2 is YNNKEL (reference sequence). Trimming left V 6 bases short and J 10 bases short, with 15 bases between. The CDR3 totals 12 residues. The CDR3 bases are TGTGCCAGCAGTCGCAGACCAGGAGCAGCTTTCTTT. The encoded protein is CASSRRPGAAFF.

The rearrangement links TRBV6-5 to TRBJ2-3; D remains unclear. This CDR3 is 12 amino acids long. Deletions cut 6 bases from V and 6 bases from J, with 10 bases between. The germline gives CDR1 MNHEY, CDR2 SVGAGI. CDR3 sequence (DNA): TGTGCCAGCAGCGCACACTCGGATACGCAGTATTTT. Amino acid sequence: CASSAHSDTQYF.